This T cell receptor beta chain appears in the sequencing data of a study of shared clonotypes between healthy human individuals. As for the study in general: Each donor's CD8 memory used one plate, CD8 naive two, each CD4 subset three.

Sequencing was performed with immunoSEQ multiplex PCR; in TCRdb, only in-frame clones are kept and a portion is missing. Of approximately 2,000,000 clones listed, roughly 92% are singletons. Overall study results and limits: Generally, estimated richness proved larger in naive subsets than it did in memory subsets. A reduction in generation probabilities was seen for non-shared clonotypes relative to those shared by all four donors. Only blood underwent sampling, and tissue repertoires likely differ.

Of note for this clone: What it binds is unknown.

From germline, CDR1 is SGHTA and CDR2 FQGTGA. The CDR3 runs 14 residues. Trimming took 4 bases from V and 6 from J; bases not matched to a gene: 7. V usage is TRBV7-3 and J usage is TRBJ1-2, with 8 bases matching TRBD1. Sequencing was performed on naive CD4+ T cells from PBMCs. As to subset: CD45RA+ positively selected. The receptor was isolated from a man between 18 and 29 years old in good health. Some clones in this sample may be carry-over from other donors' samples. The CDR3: CASSSTPGGDGYTF. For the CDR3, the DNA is TGTGCCAGCAGCTCAACCCCAGGGGGCGATGGCTACACCTTC.